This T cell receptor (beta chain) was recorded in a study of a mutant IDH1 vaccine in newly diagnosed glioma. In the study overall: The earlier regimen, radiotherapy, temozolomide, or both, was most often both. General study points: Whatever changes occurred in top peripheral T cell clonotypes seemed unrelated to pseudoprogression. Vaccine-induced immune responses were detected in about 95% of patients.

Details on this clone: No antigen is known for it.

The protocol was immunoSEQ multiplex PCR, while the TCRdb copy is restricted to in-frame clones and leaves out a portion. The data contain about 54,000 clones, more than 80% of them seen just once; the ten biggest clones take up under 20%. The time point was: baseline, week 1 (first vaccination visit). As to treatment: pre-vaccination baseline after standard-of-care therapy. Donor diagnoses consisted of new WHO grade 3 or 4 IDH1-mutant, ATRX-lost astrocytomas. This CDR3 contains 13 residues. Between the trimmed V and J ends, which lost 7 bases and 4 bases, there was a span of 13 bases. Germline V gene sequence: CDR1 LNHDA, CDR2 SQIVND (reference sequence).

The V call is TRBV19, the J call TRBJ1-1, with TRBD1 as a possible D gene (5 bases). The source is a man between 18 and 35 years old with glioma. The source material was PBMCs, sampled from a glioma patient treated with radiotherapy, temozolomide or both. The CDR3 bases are TGTGCCAGTAAAAACAGCGGGGGCACTGAAGCTTTCTTT. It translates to CASKNSGGTEAFF.